Below, 30 T cell receptor beta chains from the same sample are listed, as sequenced in a study of blood T cell repertoires in COVID-19. Using immunoSEQ multiplex PCR, the repertoire was profiled, and TCRdb retains in-frame clones only, with some absent. The table includes about 280,000 clones, nearly 90% detected once. The material sequenced was PBMCs or T cells enriched from blood (not recorded which). The origin of the receptors is a woman aged 18 to 35 with acute COVID-19.

The V and J genes are TRBV15 and TRBJ1-4, with 11 bases lining up with TRBD1. Germline CDR1 LNHNV, CDR2 YYDKDF (reference sequence). This CDR3 comprises 15 residues. V dropped 3 bases and J dropped 12; count of bases not matched to a gene: 9. This CDR3 is CATSSAGTGGQELFF. Here the CDR3 DNA reads TGTGCCACCAGCAGTGCCGGGACAGGGGGTCAGGAACTGTTTTTT.

The V and J genes are TRBV2 and TRBJ2-3, with a tentative D call TRBD1 (6 bases). The CDR3 is 15 residues long. V was pared by 6 bases and J by 8 bases, with 21 bases between. Germline V gene data show CDR1 as SNHLY and CDR2 as FYNNEI. The CDR3 protein is CASSLPTGLGSTQYF. In DNA form, the CDR3 reads TGTGCCAGCAGCCTACCGACAGGCCTAGGTAGTACGCAGTATTTT.

The V and J genes are TRBV5-5 and TRBJ1-6; a possible D gene is TRBD1 (5 bases). Per the germline V gene, CDR1 is SGHKS and CDR2 is YYEKEE (reference sequence). The CDR3 has 14 residues. V lost 2 bases and J 9 bases, leaving 12 bases between the germline ends. In DNA, the CDR3 is TGTGCCAGCAGCTTTAGGGACGGGGGTTCACCCCTCCACTTT. It codes for CASSFRDGGSPLHF.

The chain couples TRBV10-2 to TRBJ2-2; D might be TRBD2 (5 bases). V was pared by 3 bases and J by 4 bases, with 9 bases between. CDR3 size: 14 residues. From germline, CDR1 is WSHSY and CDR2 SAAADI. In DNA, the CDR3 is TGCGCCAGCAGTGACCTAGCAGCCACCGGGGAGCTGTTTTTT. The encoded protein is CASSDLAATGELFF.

The chain has TRBV10-1 and TRBJ2-3; D uncertain. This CDR3 has 14 residues. Per germline, CDR1 WNHNN and CDR2 SYGVQD (reference sequence). The ends were cut back, 2 bases at V and 5 bases at J, with 11 bases in the middle. Here the CDR3 reads CASSERAKRDTQYF. CDR3 nucleotide sequence: TGCGCCAGCAGTGAGCGAGCGAAAAGAGATACGCAGTATTTT.

The V gene is TRBV11-3, the J gene TRBJ2-7, with 13 bases aligning to TRBD2. Germline V gives CDR1 SGHNT, CDR2 YENEEA. This CDR3 has 15 amino acids. J lost 9 bases, V lost 5 bases, and 10 bases had no gene match. The chain's CDR3 is CASSNGLAGVERQYF. CDR3 nucleotide sequence: TGTGCCAGCAGCAACGGACTAGCGGGAGTTGAAAGGCAGTACTTC.

This chain links TRBV6-2 or TRBV6-3 with TRBJ2-7, with 12 bases matching TRBD2. J gave up 5 bases and V 4 bases, and 6 bases lay outside the gene matches. The CDR3 contains 15 residues. The germline V gene has CDR1 MNHEY and CDR2 SVGEGT. The CDR3 reads CASSSSGRAPHEQYF. CDR3 bases: TGTGCCAGCAGTTCTAGCGGGAGGGCCCCCCACGAGCAGTACTTC.

This clone was counted once. V gene TRBV5-1 combines with J gene TRBJ1-2; TRBD1 matches 9 bases. CDR1 and CDR2 from the germline V gene are SGHRS and YFSETQ. V dropped 3 bases and J dropped 6; count of bases not matched to a gene: 6. The CDR3 extends over 14 amino acids. The CDR3 DNA follows: TGCGCCAGCAGCTCGGGACAGGGCACCGATGGCTACACCTTC. The encoded protein is CASSSGQGTDGYTF.

The gene calls are TRBV6-5 and TRBJ1-2; D is ambiguous. With 0 bases removed from V and 1 base from J, the gap between germline ends came to 6 bases. CDR3 length: 14 amino acids. CDR1 MNHEY and CDR2 SVGAGI come from the germline V gene. CDR3 protein: CASSYSVGNYGYTF. The CDR3 bases are TGTGCCAGCAGTTACTCGGTCGGTAACTATGGCTACACCTTC.

V and J are TRBV4-2 and TRBJ2-7; 9 bases align to TRBD2. Germline values: CDR1 LGHNA, CDR2 YNFKEQ. V lost 3 bases, J lost 3 bases, and 9 bases stayed unmatched. The CDR3 runs to 16 residues. CDR3 DNA sequence: TGTGCCAGCAGCCAGGAGCCGGGACTAGCCCTCTACGAGCAGTACTTC. It codes for CASSQEPGLALYEQYF.

In its sample, this clone was seen once. The chain carries TRBV6-5 and TRBJ2-7; possibly TRBD1 for D (5 bases). This CDR3 has 13 amino acids. Germline V gene data show CDR1 as MNHEY and CDR2 as SVGAGI. V was pared by 8 bases and J by 1 base, with 12 bases between. Here the CDR3 reads CASLQGHSYEQYF. The CDR3 DNA follows: TGTGCCAGCTTGCAGGGCCATTCCTACGAGCAGTACTTC.

This clone has just one count. The chain links TRBV29-1 to TRBJ2-3; TRBD2 aligns across 7 bases. V lost 1 base to trimming and J lost 2 bases; unmatched junction nucleotides: 6. The CDR3 spans 15 residues. CDR1 SQVTM and CDR2 ANQGSEA come from the germline V gene. Written as DNA, the CDR3 is TGCAGCGTTGAAGTTCTAGCGGTGTACACAGATACGCAGTATTTT. This codes for CSVEVLAVYTDTQYF.

This clone came up once. V gene TRBV3-1 (or the pseudogene TRBV3-2) combines with J gene TRBJ1-6; tentatively, D is TRBD1 (6 bases). V dropped 5 bases and J dropped 9 bases, with 17 bases sitting between them. This CDR3 contains 15 residues. From germline, CDR1 is LGHDT and CDR2 YNNKEL (reference sequence). The CDR3, as DNA: TGTGCCAGCAGCTTTCACGACAGGCAGCGTTCACCCCTCCACTTT. It specifies CASSFHDRQRSPLHF.

Here the CDR3 DNA reads TGTGCCAGCAGTATAAAACCTGACAGCCATAATTCACCCCTCCACTTT. Translated: CASSIKPDSHNSPLHF. The chain employs TRBV27 and TRBJ1-6, with D perhaps matching TRBD1 (5 bases). Trimming pared 5 bases from V and 5 bases from J, leaving 16 bases between. CDR3 length equals 16 residues. The germline gives CDR1 MNHEY, CDR2 SMNVEV (reference sequence).

The chain is built from TRBV5-4 and TRBJ2-1; 9 bases match TRBD2. The germline gives CDR1 SGHNT, CDR2 YYREEE (reference sequence). J lost 6 bases, V lost 7 bases, and 8 bases had no gene match. CDR3 length equals 14 residues. The CDR3 reads CASSAGGPGNEQFF. CDR3 bases: TGTGCCAGCTCCGCGGGAGGGCCGGGCAATGAGCAGTTCTTC.

This clone was picked up one time. V is TRBV7-9 and J is TRBJ1-1; D gene unclear. This CDR3 is built from 14 residues. V lost 0 bases and J lost 3, with 8 bases in between. Germline V gene sequence: CDR1 SEHNR, CDR2 FQNEAQ (reference sequence). CDR3 residues: CASSLASGDTEAFF. Here the CDR3 DNA reads TGTGCCAGCAGCTTAGCCTCCGGGGACACTGAAGCTTTCTTT.

This clone came up a few times. This chain connects TRBV24-1 to TRBJ2-1; no reliable D call. Per germline, CDR1 KGHDR and CDR2 SFDVKD. This CDR3 is built from 14 residues. Trimming took 5 bases from V and 6 from J, leaving 13 bases between them. The CDR3 region has the DNA TGTGCCACCAGTGTAAATTTGGGCTCCAATGAGCAGTTCTTC. Residues: CATSVNLGSNEQFF.

The chain couples TRBV19 to TRBJ2-3; the match to TRBD2 covers 9 bases. The CDR3 extends over 15 amino acids. Germline loops: CDR1 LNHDA, CDR2 SQIVND (reference sequence). V was pared by 4 bases and J by 3 bases, with 5 bases of the junction left unmatched. The CDR3 DNA reads as TGTGCCAGTAGTACAGGACTAGCGATAACAGATACGCAGTATTTT. As protein: CASSTGLAITDTQYF.

The V call is TRBV4-1, the J call TRBJ2-1; a weak D match, TRBD1 (5 bases). The germline V and J ends were trimmed by 2 bases and 1 base, with 15 bases remaining between them. CDR1 and CDR2 from the germline V gene are MGHRA and YSYEKL. This CDR3 comprises 17 residues. The CDR3 nucleotides are TGCGCCAGCAGCCAACCCGACTGGGGCTCATCCTACAATGAGCAGTTCTTC. Translated, it gives CASSQPDWGSSYNEQFF.

The CDR3 loop is CAWSGQGIYGYTF. In DNA, the CDR3 is TGTGCCTGGAGTGGGCAGGGGATCTATGGCTACACCTTC. The chain carries TRBV30 and TRBJ1-2; D is perhaps TRBD1 (6 bases). Trimming removed 1 base at V and 4 bases at J, with 10 bases between. This CDR3 comprises 13 residues. Germline CDR1 is GTSNPN and CDR2 is SVGIG (reference sequence).

This chain joins TRBV11-2 and TRBJ2-2; 8 bases line up with TRBD1. CDR1 is SGHAT, CDR2 FQNNGV, per germline. V was pared by 3 bases and J by 6 bases, with 3 bases of the junction left unmatched. CDR3 size: 14 residues. The CDR3 coding sequence is TGTGCCAGCAGCTTGGCAGGGGGCTCCGGGGAGCTGTTTTTT. As protein: CASSLAGGSGELFF.

The chain has TRBV7-2 and TRBJ2-7, with a weak D call TRBD1 (5 bases). CDR1 and CDR2 (germline): SGHTA, FQGNSA. Trimming shortened V by 2 bases and J by 6 bases, and 14 bases separated the two germline ends. The CDR3 runs 14 residues. The CDR3 spells CASSLRTTGREQYF. The CDR3 DNA reads TGTGCCAGCAGCTTACGGACAACTGGACGCGAGCAGTACTTC.

The gene calls are TRBV12-3 or TRBV12-4 and TRBJ2-3; D remains ambiguous. This CDR3 is 13 amino acids long. Trimming pared 1 base from V and 2 bases from J, leaving 4 bases between. CDR3 in amino acids: CASSLVNTDTQYF. The CDR3 region has the DNA TGTGCCAGCAGTTTAGTCAACACAGATACGCAGTATTTT.

The chain has TRBV6-5 and TRBJ1-1; D uncertain. The germline V and J ends were trimmed by 2 bases and 4 bases, with 11 bases remaining between them. Germline CDR1 and CDR2: MNHEY and SVGAGI. The CDR3 is 14 amino acids. CDR3: CASSYMEGSTEAFF. The CDR3 DNA follows: TGTGCCAGCAGTTACATGGAGGGTAGCACTGAAGCTTTCTTT.

This clone has just a few counts. This chain links TRBV3-1 (or the pseudogene TRBV3-2) with TRBJ2-4; D is uncertain. In germline, CDR1 is LGHDT, CDR2 YNNKEL (reference sequence). The CDR3 loop spans 17 amino acids. V gave up 1 base and J gave up 0 bases, with 13 bases separating them. CDR3 sequence (DNA): TGTGCCAGCAGCCAAGTTTCAGATCCGCTAGCCAAAAACATTCAGTACTTC. It yields the protein CASSQVSDPLAKNIQYF.

The chain employs TRBV30 and TRBJ2-7; D is uncertain. This CDR3 comprises 11 residues. Trimming shortened V by 3 bases and J by 7 bases, and 10 bases separated the two germline ends. Germline CDR1 GTSNPN, CDR2 SVGIG (reference sequence). The CDR3 coding sequence is TGTGCCTGGAGAAGCGTAGGTGAGCAGTACTTC. The encoded protein is CAWRSVGEQYF.

The V and J genes are TRBV5-1 and TRBJ1-3; no clear D. The CDR3 extends over 14 amino acids. Trimming stripped 0 bases from V and 0 bases from J, with 4 bases between. Germline V CDR1 and CDR2: SGHRS, YFSETQ. CDR3 loop: CASSLGLSGNTIYF. The CDR3 nucleotides are TGCGCCAGCAGCTTGGGACTCTCTGGAAACACCATATATTTT.

This rearrangement joins TRBV18 to TRBJ1-1; D gene uncertain. The CDR3 runs to 14 residues. CDR1 is KGHSH and CDR2 is LQKENI in the germline V gene. Trimming removed 2 bases at V and 6 bases at J, with 13 bases between. For the CDR3, the DNA is TGTGCCAGCTCACCAGACCGAGGATTAGCTGAAGCTTTCTTT. It is translated as CASSPDRGLAEAFF.

The rearrangement links TRBV7-9 to TRBJ2-5; D is perhaps TRBD1 (5 bases). This CDR3 region has 17 residues. Trimming removed 4 bases from V and 5 bases from J, with 23 bases in between. Germline V lookup: CDR1 SEHNR, CDR2 FQNEAQ (reference sequence). The CDR3 here is CASSYFRSRQGRETQYF. In DNA form, the CDR3 reads TGTGCCAGCAGCTACTTCCGGTCGAGGCAGGGTAGGGAGACCCAGTACTTC.

V gene TRBV6-5 combines with J gene TRBJ2-7, with 9 positions matching TRBD2. Germline CDR1 reads MNHEY; CDR2 reads SVGAGI. V lost 3 bases, J lost 7 bases, and 7 bases stayed unmatched. CDR3 length equals 14 residues. CDR3 nucleotide sequence: TGTGCCAGCAGTTATGGCGGGAGGGCCTGGGAGCAGTACTTC. Translated, it gives CASSYGGRAWEQYF.